The 9 T cell receptor beta chains in this list originate from one sample, sequenced in a study of T cells expressing NK-cell markers. TCRdb re-called the 5' RACE reads and catalogs CDR3 proteins one per entry, DNA excluded. Its table records 450,000 to 600,000 distinct CDR3 sequences. Sequenced: blood T cells: a sorted CD56 or NKG2C T cell subset, CD4+ or CD8+ T cells, or bulk PBMC T cells (not recorded which). The source is a man between 18 and 35 years old in good health.

The V gene is TRBV4-1, the J gene TRBJ2-3; TCRdb's D call, TRBD2, is unchecked because there is no DNA. The V gene's germline CDR1 is MGHRA and CDR2 YSYEKL. This CDR3 has 16 residues. CDR3 loop: CASSQAREGSTDTQYF.

The rearrangement links TRBV12-3 or TRBV12-4 to TRBJ2-7; with no DNA, the TCRdb D assignment of TRBD1 cannot be verified. The CDR3 covers 15 residues. The CDR3 region is CASSSDRDLSYEQYF.

J is TRBJ2-1 and V is TRBV5-1; the D gene TCRdb calls, TRBD1, cannot be checked with no DNA. This CDR3 has 15 residues. Germline V gene lookup returns CDR1 SGHRS and CDR2 YFSETQ. CDR3 loop: CASSLPRDRGRLQFF.

J is TRBJ2-1 and V is TRBV20-1; lacking DNA, the TRBD1 call made by TCRdb goes unchecked. The CDR3 has 16 residues. Germline values: CDR1 DFQATT, CDR2 SNEGSKA (reference sequence). CDR3 in amino acids: CSARDHPSLSYNEQFF.

This CDR3 reads CSGVARGETQYF. The rearrangement uses TRBV29-1 and TRBJ2-5; TCRdb gives TRBD1 as the D gene, but with no DNA this cannot be confirmed. Looked up from germline, CDR1 is SQVTM and CDR2 is ANQGSEA. This CDR3 is built from 12 residues.

The genes are TRBV10-2 and TRBJ2-1; TCRdb picks TRBD1, but there is no DNA to check that call. There are 16 residues in the CDR3. Germline CDR1 and CDR2: WSHSY and SAAADI. The CDR3 spells CASISSPGQGINEQFF.

The V and J genes are TRBV12-3 or TRBV12-4 and TRBJ2-5; TCRdb indicates TRBD2, and absent DNA this call remains unverified. This CDR3 has 15 amino acids. This chain's CDR3 is CASRTGLAPAETQYF.

The rearrangement links TRBV7-7 to TRBJ2-6; lacking DNA, the TRBD2 call made by TCRdb goes unchecked. The V gene's germline CDR1 is SSHAT and CDR2 FNYEAQ (reference sequence). The length of the CDR3 is 16 residues. The CDR3 sequence is CASSYGPLSGANVLTF.

This chain joins TRBV5-1 and TRBJ2-4; without DNA, the TCRdb call of TRBD1 cannot be checked. Germline V gene lookup returns CDR1 SGHRS and CDR2 YFSETQ. The CDR3 totals 12 residues. The CDR3 sequence is CASSGDREIQYF.